These T cell receptor beta chains were read from a single sample in a study of blood T cell repertoires in COVID-19. The protocol was immunoSEQ multiplex PCR, while the TCRdb copy is restricted to in-frame clones and leaves out a portion. The sample yields about 120,000 clones, roughly 80% seen once. Sequencing used peripheral blood. The receptor set was obtained from a human donor in a cohort sampled during active COVID-19. The conserved cysteine and the conserved F or W are not part of the CDR3 here. The order of the fields is D gene, V gene, CDR3 protein. D genes are given only for firm matches.

TRBD1 | TRBV7-9 | ASSSFPPGQGQEKLF
TRBD2 | TRBV24-1 | ATRDSGRWGTQY
TRBD1 | TRBV3-1/TRBV3-2 | ASSHFDRGMQF
- | TRBV7-9 | ASSGGLNEKLF
- | TRBV11-1 | ASSLGEYAGELF
- | TRBV28 | ASTSTDEAF
- | TRBV4-3 | ASSRETAGEGNEKLF
- | TRBV2 | ASKDFGGTEAF
TRBD2 | TRBV7-2 | ASSLASGGTDTQY
- | TRBV21-1 | ASSTRWDKGRQETQY
- | TRBV19 | ASSMPRRGADTQY
TRBD2 | TRBV9 | ASSPGLPPNEQY
TRBD1 | TRBV27 | ASSPIRGLGTEAF
- | TRBV15 | ATGDPWLGGNIQY
TRBD1 | TRBV6-2/TRBV6-3 | ASSAGQGPQETQY
- | TRBV5-1 | ASSLVDSLTYEQY
TRBD1 | TRBV10-3 | AIGTGPQETQY
- | TRBV6-2/TRBV6-3 | ASSFHPQGSTQH
TRBD1 | TRBV9 | ASSADRTMNTEAF
TRBD1 | TRBV25-1 | ASSGQGNYNEQF
- | TRBV7-2 | ASSRGNYGYT
- | TRBV4-3 | ASSQDRGRGLGEAF
TRBD1 | TRBV5-4 | ASSSDRDPYEQY
- | TRBV7-8 | ASSLGGWNEKLF
TRBD2 | TRBV10-3 | AISESGLAGASSYEQY
- | TRBV7-9 | ASSRQGLDEKLF
- | TRBV3-1/TRBV3-2 | ASSQAPTSGSAQEYYGYT
TRBD1 | TRBV5-5 | ASSLSTGGIYEQY
- | TRBV18 | ASSASGEGNSPLH
- | TRBV9 | ASSTRGGISGNTIY
- | TRBV30 | AWDKSLYGYT
- | TRBV4-1 | ASSQESRRYEAF
- | TRBV30 | ASSLGAASNEKLF
TRBD1 | TRBV15 | ATSRTRPTIQGADTEAF
- | TRBV30 | AWGRTGLSYEQY
TRBD2 | TRBV6-5 | ASSRGLVGPGELF
- | TRBV11-3 | ASSSRTSPEAF
- | TRBV7-2 | ASSLASVTEAF
- | TRBV28 | ASSPPVTDEQF
TRBD1 | TRBV5-4 | ASSLQGTREKLF
TRBD2 | TRBV5-5 | ASSPGTSLETQY
- | TRBV3-1/TRBV3-2 | ASSQDLGGGSTDTQY
TRBD2 | TRBV28 | ASSPSGGEGETQY
TRBD2 | TRBV4-2 | ASSLSGTSGIRNTGELF
- | TRBV4-3 | ASSQAARDPSYEQY
- | TRBV18 | ASSQGSAGELF
- | TRBV14 | ASSQVGAVDEKLF
- | TRBV7-9 | ASSTYRTGQAEKLF
- | TRBV14 | ASSQRQEETQY
- | TRBV19 | ASSISGAEDTQY
TRBD2 | TRBV7-2 | ASSLAPREGGNEQF
TRBD2 | TRBV16 | ASSQWRGLGGEQF
- | TRBV19 | ASSIDSDSYGYT
- | TRBV7-9 | ASSLAGDLTEAF
TRBD2 | TRBV10-3 | AISELAGRYNEQF
- | TRBV9 | ASSPSPGNEQY
TRBD1 | TRBV4-3 | ASSQRTGEGETQY
TRBD1 | TRBV2 | ASSATGNVLYVGYT
- | TRBV3-1/TRBV3-2 | ASSPWQYNSPLH